This T cell receptor (beta chain) emerged from a study of T cells after yellow fever vaccination. Across the study: Preparation of the low-cell-number fractions used SMART-Seq v4 Ultra Low Input.

Trimming took off 4 bases at V and 5 bases at J, with 14 bases between the two ends. Germline CDR1 and CDR2: MNHEY and SVGEGT. The CDR3 spans 14 residues. Study-wide results and limits: Any FACS-sorted repertoire could hold abundant clonotypes that contaminate it from the bulk population. A small share of clonotypes appeared in both CD4 and CD8 compartments. A weaker but faster secondary response was observed, peaking on day 5 versus 15.

Concerning this clonotype: Its antigen is unidentified.

TCRdb re-called the 5' RACE reads with MiXCR, one entry per CDR3 protein. Here the sample spans 400,000 or so distinct CDR3 sequences, about 19% being singletons. This sequence joins TRBV6-2 or TRBV6-3 and TRBJ2-5; D is perhaps TRBD1 (6 bases). This specimen was PBMCs, taken before the yellow fever booster vaccination. This clonotype was sampled from a man aged 18 to 35 who received the YFV17D yellow fever vaccine. CDR3 sequence: CASSWTDRSETQYF. The CDR3 DNA follows: TGTGCCAGCAGTTGGACCGACAGGTCGGAGACCCAGTACTTC.